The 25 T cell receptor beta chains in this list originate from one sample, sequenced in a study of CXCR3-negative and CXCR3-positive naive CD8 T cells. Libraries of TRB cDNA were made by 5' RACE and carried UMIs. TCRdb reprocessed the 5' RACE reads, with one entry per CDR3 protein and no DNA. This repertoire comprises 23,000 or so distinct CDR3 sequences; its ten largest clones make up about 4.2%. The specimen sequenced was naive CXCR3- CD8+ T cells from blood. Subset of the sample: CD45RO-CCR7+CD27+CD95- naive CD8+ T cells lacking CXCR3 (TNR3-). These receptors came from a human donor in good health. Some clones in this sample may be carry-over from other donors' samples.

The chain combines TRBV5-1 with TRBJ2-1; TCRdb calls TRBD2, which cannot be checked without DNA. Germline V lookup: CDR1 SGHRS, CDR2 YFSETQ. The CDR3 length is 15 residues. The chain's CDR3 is CASSLELAYGDEQFF. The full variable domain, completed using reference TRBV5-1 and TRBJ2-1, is KAGVTQTPRYLIKTRGQQVTLSCSPISGHRSVSWYQQTPGQGLQFLFEYFSETQRNKGNFPGRFSGRQFSNSRSEMNVSTLELGDSALYLCASSLELAYGDEQFFGPGTRLTVL.

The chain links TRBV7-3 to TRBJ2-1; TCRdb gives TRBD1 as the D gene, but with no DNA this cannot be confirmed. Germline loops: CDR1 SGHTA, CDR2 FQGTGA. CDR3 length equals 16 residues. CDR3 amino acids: CASSQVTGRSYNEQFF.

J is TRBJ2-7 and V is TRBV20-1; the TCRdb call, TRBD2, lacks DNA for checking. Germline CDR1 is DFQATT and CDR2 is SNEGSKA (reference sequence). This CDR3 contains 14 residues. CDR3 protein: CSAEGLAGVGEQYF.

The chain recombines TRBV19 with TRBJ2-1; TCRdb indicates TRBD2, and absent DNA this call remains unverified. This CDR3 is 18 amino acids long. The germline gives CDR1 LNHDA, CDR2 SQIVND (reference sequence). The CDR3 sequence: CASSIVVGGGAFNNEQFF.

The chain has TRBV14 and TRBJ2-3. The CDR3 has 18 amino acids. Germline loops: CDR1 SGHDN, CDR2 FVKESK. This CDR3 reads CASSQERLGVWSTDTQYF.

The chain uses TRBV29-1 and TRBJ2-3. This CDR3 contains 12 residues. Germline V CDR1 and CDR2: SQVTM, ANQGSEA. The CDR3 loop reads CSVEGITDTQYF.

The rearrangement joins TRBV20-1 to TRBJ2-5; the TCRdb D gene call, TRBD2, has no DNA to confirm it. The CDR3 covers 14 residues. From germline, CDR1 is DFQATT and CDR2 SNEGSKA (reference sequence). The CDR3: CSARIGEGGETQYF.

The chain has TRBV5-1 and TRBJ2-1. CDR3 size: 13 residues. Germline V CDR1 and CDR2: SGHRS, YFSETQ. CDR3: CASSATNDNEQFF.

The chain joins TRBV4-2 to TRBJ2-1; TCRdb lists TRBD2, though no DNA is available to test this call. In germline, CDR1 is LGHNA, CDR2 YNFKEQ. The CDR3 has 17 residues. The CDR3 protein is CASSQQTSGTSYNEQFF.

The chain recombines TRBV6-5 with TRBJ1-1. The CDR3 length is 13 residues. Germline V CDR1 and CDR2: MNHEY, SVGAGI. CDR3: CASSYRARGEAFF.

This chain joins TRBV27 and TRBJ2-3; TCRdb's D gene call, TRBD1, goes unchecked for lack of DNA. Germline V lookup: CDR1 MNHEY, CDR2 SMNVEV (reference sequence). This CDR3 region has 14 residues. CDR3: CASSSTGWGDTQYF.

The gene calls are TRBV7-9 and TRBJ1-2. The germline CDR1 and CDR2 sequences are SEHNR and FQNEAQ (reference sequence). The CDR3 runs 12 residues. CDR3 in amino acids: CASTTGGHGYTF.

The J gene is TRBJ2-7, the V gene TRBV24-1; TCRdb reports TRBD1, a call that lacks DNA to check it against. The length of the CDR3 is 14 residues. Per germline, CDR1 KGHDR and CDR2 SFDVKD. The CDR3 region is CATSDAGDRYEQYF.

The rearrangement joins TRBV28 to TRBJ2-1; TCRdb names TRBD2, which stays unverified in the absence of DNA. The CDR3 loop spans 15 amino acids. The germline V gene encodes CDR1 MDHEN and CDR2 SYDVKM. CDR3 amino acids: CASIKSGQKYNEQFF.

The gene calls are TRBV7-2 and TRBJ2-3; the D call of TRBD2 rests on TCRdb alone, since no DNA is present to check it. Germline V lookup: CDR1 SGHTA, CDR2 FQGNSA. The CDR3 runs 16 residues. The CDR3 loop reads CASSPHLAGGTDTQYF.

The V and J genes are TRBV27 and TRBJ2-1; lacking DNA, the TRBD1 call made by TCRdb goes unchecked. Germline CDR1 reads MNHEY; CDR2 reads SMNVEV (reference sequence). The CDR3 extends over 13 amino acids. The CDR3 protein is CASSYSPGHEQFF.

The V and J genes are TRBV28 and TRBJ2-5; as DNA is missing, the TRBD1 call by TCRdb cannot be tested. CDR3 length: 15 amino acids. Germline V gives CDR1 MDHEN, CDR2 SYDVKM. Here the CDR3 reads CASTPRTGGSETQYF.

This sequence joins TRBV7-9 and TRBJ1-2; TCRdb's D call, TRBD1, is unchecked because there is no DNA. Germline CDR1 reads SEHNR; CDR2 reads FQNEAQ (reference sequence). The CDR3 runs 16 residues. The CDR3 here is CASSLRIDRTDFGYTF.

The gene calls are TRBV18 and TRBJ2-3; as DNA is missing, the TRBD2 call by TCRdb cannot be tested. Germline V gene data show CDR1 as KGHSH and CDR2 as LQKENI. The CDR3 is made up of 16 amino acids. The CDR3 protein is CASSPLAGPLTDTQYF. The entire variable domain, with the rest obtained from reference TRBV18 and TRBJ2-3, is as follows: NAGVMQNPRHLVRRRGQEARLRCSPMKGHSHVYWYRQLPEEGLKFMVYLQKENIIDESGMPKERFSAEFPKEGPSILRIQQVVRGDSAAYFCASSPLAGPLTDTQYFGPGTRLTVL.

The CDR3 protein is CASSQQGRSGGELFF. The J gene is TRBJ2-2, the V gene TRBV14; TCRdb reports TRBD1, a call that lacks DNA to check it against. The CDR3 has 15 amino acids. Germline loops: CDR1 SGHDN, CDR2 FVKESK. Together with reference TRBV14 and TRBJ2-2, the CDR3 gives the full variable domain: EAGVTQFPSHSVIEKGQTVTLRCDPISGHDNLYWYRRVMGKEIKFLLHFVKESKQDESGMPNNRFLAERTGGTYSTLKVQPAELEDSGVYFCASSQQGRSGGELFFGEGSRLTVL.

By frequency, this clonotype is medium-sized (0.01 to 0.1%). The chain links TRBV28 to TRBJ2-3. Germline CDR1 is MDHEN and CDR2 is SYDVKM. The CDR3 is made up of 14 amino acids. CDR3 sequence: CASRLSSVTDTQYF.

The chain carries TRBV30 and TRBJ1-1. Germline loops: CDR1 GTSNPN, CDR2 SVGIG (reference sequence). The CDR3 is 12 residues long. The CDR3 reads CAWTEQNTEAFF. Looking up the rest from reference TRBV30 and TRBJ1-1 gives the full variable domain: SQTIHQWPATLVQPVGSPLSLECTVEGTSNPNLYWYRQAAGRGLQLLFYSVGIGQISSEVPQNLSASRPQDRQFILSSKKLLLSDSGFYLCAWTEQNTEAFFGQGTRLTVV.

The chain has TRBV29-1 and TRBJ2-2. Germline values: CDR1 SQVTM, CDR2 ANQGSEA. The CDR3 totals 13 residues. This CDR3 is CSVLETNTGELFF.

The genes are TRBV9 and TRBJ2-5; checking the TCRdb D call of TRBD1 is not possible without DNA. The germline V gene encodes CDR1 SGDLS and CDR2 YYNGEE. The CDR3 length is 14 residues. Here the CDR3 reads CASSVRRVGETQYF.

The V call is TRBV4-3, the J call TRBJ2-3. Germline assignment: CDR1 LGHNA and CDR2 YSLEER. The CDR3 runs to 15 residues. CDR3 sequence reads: CASSHRISWSDTQYF.